The clone carrying this T cell receptor (beta chain) was detected a few times. Its target is unknown. The data are from a study of T cell repertoires in cytomegalovirus infection. The overall study: Public TCR beta signatures marked donors with CMV infection and the matching HLA.

The germline V gene encodes CDR1 MDHEN and CDR2 SYDVKM. The CDR3 has 13 residues. V was cut by 3 bases and J by 7 bases, with 12 bases left in between. General study findings and limits: Cumulative public TCR beta family frequency identified CMV carriers with the relevant HLA. What dominated the ex vivo response were HLA-C-restricted CMV-specific TCR beta clonotypes.

TCRdb reprocessed the reads with MiXCR, giving one entry per CDR3 protein. The data show some 680,000 distinct CDR3 sequences, roughly 36% seen once. The sample consisted of PBMCs. The chain carries TRBV28 and TRBJ1-1, with unresolved D. This clonotype was sampled from a human donor in good health (CMV status not recorded). Some clones in this sample may be carry-over from other donors' samples. The CDR3 here is CASSFRGRYEAFF. DNA of the CDR3: TGTGCCAGCAGTTTTCGCGGACGGTATGAAGCTTTCTTT.